The clone carrying this TCR beta chain showed up just once. These data belong to a study of blood T cell repertoires in COVID-19. The CDR3 totals 13 residues. V was pared by 6 bases and J by 2 bases, with 11 bases between. Germline lookup yields CDR1 SQVTM and CDR2 ANQGSEA. The data were produced by immunoSEQ multiplex PCR, yet TCRdb's version contains in-frame clones alone and is incomplete. The sample includes about 210,000 clones, roughly 81% of them seen just once. The origin of this receptor is a woman aged 45-65 years with active or convalescent COVID-19. Sequenced sample: peripheral blood. The V call is TRBV29-1, the J call TRBJ1-3, with D possibly being TRBD1 (5 bases). The CDR3 region has the DNA TGCAGCGTCGGAGTACAGGCTGGAAACACCATATATTTT. As protein: CSVGVQAGNTIYF.